This T cell receptor beta chain came from a study of response to subunit inactivated influenza vaccine (dated by TCRdb to the late 2010s). Study-level background: Deep quantitative T cell receptor repertoire profiling was used in the study to track responses to a trivalent subunit inactivated influenza vaccine.

The CDR3 measures 14 amino acids from cysteine to phenylalanine. Only the CDR3 region is kept as DNA, spanning 42 bases read in frame from base 1. CDR1 is given as MNHEY and CDR2 as SVGEGT, both from the germline V gene. V and J are trimmed by 5 bases and 5 bases, and the gene matches miss 8 bases of the junction. The protocol used for the library was RT-PCR. Sequencing relied on an Illumina HiSeq 2500. TCRdb reran the public reads through fastp at Q25 and MiXCR, keeping productive beta chains. For every CDR3 protein sequence, its rows merge into one entry that carries the most common genes and DNA. The sample table contains about 480,000 distinct CDR3 sequences; only one count was recorded for about 25% of them. The ten top clones hold 1.5% to 2% of the sample. About this clonotype itself: The antigen it binds to is not known. Nothing much larger sits one base from this clone, and base qualities are not available.

Overall study outcomes, separate from this receptor: According to the authors, only a limited number of new T cells may be recruited by each seasonal influenza vaccination.

This sequence was found in a man aged 50-59 years who received an inactivated influenza vaccine. Donor details come from another sample of the same person, matched by shared clones. The chain is assembled from TRBV6-2 or TRBV6-3 and TRBJ2-5, and 7 junctional nucleotides match TRBD2. The sequencing used CD4+ T cells sorted from PBMCs, collected about 5 days after vaccination. The nucleotide sequence reads TGTGCCAGCAGTCTCGCGGGAGTGGGGGAGACCCAGTACTTC. Its protein product is CASSLAGVGETQYF.